This TCR beta chain originates from a study of T cell repertoires in cytomegalovirus infection (dated by TCRdb to about 2019). About the full investigation: The peptide stimulations were aimed at well-studied HLA-B-restricted epitopes as well as recently identified HLA-C-restricted CMV epitopes, whose presentation resists viral immunomodulation. The HLA type of each donor mattered for the analysis, because public TCR beta signatures pointed to carriage of CMV infection along with the matching HLA type. Study-level results and caveats: In both this cohort and an independent approximately 400-donor cohort, the cumulative frequency of public TCR beta family members distinguished carriers of CMV infection plus the relevant HLA type. In the ex vivo response, HLA-C-restricted CMV-specific TCR beta clonotypes were dominant, and in two of eight donors the single most frequent clonotype came from this HLA-C-restricted group.

This clonotype was picked up many times. Its antigen is unknown. No base-level quality is on record; no much larger clone is a single base apart. What this sample's treatment or condition label stands for: in vitro stimulation with specific CMV peptide epitopes to enrich CMV-specific T cells. The germline V gene supplies CDR1 SGHVS and CDR2 FQNEAQ. V is cut by 1 base and J by 5 bases, and the space between the germline ends is 10 bases. Including the terminal cysteine and phenylalanine, the CDR3 comprises 14 residues. The retained sequence is limited to the CDR3, 42 bases, with the frame set at the first base. The data were produced on an Illumina HiSeq 1500. The public sequencing data were trimmed at Q25 with fastp and processed into clonotypes with MiXCR by TCRdb, which kept only in-frame beta chains. Entries are consolidated by CDR3 protein sequence, retaining the most common genes and DNA. Across this sample there are hundreds of thousands of distinct CDR3 sequences, with about 33% seen only once. The ten largest clones represent about a sixth of the sample.

The source is a human donor in good health (CMV status not recorded). Some clones in this sample may be carry-over from other donors' samples. The chain links TRBV7-8 with TRBJ2-3; the D gene lacks a confident call. Sequenced material: cultured PBMCs, taken from culture after CMV antigen stimulation. The CDR3 is CASSLGLRRDTQYF. The DNA reads TGTGCCAGCAGCTTAGGTTTGCGGAGAGATACGCAGTATTTT.